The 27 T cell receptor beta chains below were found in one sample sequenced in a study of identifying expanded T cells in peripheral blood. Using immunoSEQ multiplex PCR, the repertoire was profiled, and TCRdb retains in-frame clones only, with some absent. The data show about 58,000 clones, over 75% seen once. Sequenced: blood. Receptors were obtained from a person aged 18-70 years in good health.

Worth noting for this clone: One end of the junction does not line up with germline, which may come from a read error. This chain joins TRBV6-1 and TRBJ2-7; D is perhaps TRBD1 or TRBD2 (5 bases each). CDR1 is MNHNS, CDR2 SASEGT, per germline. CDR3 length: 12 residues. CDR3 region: CAISWDGVEQYF. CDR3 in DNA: TGTGCCATCAGTTGGGACGGCGTCGAGCAGTACTTC.

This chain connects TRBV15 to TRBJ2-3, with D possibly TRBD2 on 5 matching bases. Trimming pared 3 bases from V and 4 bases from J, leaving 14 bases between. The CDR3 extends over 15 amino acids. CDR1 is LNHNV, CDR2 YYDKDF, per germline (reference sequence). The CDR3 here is CATSSARDGADTQYF. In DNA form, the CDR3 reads TGTGCCACCAGCAGTGCACGGGATGGCGCAGATACGCAGTATTTT.

CDR3 sequence (DNA): TGTGCCACCAGCAGAGAGGGCGGGTCGCAAGAGACCCAGTACTTC. Its translation: CATSREGGSQETQYF. This chain links TRBV15 with TRBJ2-5; weak D call: TRBD2 (5 bases). The ends were cut back, 0 bases at V and 2 bases at J, with 10 bases in the middle. Germline assignment: CDR1 LNHNV and CDR2 YYDKDF (reference sequence). The CDR3 spans 15 residues.

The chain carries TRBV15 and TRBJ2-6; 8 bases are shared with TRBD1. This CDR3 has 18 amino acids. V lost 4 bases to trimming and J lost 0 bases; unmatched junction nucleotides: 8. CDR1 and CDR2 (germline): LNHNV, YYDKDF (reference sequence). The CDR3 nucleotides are TGTGCCACCAGCAAACCGGGACAGGCCCTCTCTGGGGCCAACGTCCTGACTTTC. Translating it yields CATSKPGQALSGANVLTF.

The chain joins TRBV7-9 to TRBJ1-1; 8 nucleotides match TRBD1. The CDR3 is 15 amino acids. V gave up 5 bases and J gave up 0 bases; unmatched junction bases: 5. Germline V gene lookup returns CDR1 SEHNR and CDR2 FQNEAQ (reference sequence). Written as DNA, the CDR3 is TGTGCCAGCAGCCAATCAGGGGGCCTGAACACTGAAGCTTTCTTT. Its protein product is CASSQSGGLNTEAFF.

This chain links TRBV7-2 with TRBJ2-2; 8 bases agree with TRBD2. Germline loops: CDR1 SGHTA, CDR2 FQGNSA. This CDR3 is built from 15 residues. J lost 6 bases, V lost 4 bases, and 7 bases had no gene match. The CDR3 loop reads CASSSGTSFSGELFF. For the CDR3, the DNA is TGTGCCAGCAGCTCCGGGACTAGTTTTTCCGGGGAGCTGTTTTTT.

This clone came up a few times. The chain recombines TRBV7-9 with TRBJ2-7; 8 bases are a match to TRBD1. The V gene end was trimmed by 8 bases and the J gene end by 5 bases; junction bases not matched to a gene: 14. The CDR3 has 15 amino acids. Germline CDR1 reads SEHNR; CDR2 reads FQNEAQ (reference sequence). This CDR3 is CASQIPGTGKDEQYF. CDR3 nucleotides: TGTGCCAGCCAGATACCCGGGACAGGAAAGGACGAGCAGTACTTC.

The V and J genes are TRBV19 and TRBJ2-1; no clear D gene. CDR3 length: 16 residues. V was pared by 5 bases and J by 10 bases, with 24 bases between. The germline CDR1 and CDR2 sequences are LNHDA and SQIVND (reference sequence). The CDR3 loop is CASSPGPAATRNEQFF. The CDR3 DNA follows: TGTGCCAGTAGTCCTGGACCCGCCGCAACTCGCAACGAGCAGTTCTTC.

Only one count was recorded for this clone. The chain's CDR3 is CSVEEGNRVGGYTF. DNA for the CDR3: TGCAGCGTTGAAGAAGGGAACAGGGTCGGTGGCTACACCTTC. This rearrangement joins TRBV29-1 to TRBJ1-2; a weak D match, TRBD1 (6 bases). The germline V gene has CDR1 SQVTM and CDR2 ANQGSEA. Trimming shortened V by 0 bases and J by 7 bases, and 15 bases separated the two germline ends. The CDR3 totals 14 residues. Combining the CDR3 with reference TRBV29-1 and TRBJ1-2 gives the whole variable domain SAVISQKPSRDICQRGTSLTIQCQVDSQVTMMFWYRQQPGQSLTLIATANQGSEATYESGFVIDKFPISRPNLTFSTLTVSNMSPEDSSIYLCSVEEGNRVGGYTFGSGTRLTVV.

The CDR3 here is CASSFATGGRDTQYF. DNA for the CDR3: TGTGCCAGCAGCTTCGCTACAGGGGGGAGAGATACGCAGTATTTT. The rearrangement joins TRBV5-6 to TRBJ2-3, with 8 bases lining up with TRBD1. This CDR3 is built from 15 residues. J was trimmed by 5 bases and V by 2 bases; bases with no gene match: 7. Germline-derived CDR1 and CDR2 are SGHDT and YYEEEE.

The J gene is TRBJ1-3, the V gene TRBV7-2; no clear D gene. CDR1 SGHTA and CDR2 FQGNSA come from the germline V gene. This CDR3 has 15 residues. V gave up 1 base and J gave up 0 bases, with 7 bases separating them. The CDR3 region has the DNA TGTGCCAGCAGCTTAGTCCATTTCTCTGGAAACACCATATATTTT. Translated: CASSLVHFSGNTIYF.

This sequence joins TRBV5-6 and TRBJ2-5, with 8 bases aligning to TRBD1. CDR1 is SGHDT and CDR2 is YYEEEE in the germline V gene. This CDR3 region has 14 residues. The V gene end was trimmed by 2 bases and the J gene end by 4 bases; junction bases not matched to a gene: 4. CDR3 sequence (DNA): TGTGCCAGCAGCTTCCCAGGACAGGGAGAGACCCAGTACTTC. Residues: CASSFPGQGETQYF.

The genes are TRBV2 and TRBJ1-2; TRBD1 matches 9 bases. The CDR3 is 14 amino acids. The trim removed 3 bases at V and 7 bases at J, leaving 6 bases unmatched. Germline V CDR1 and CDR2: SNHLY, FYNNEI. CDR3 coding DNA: TGTGCCAGCAGTGAGACAGGGGGTACGGGTGGCTACACCTTC. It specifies CASSETGGTGGYTF. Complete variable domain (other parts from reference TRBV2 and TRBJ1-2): EPEVTQTPSHQVTQMGQEVILRCVPISNHLYFYWYRQILGQKVEFLVSFYNNEISEKSEIFDDQFSVERPDGSNFTLKIRSTKLEDSAMYFCASSETGGTGGYTFGSGTRLTVV.

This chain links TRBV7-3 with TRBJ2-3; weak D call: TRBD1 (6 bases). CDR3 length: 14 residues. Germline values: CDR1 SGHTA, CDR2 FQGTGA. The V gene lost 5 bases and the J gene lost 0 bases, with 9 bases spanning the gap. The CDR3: CASSPGQSTDTQYF. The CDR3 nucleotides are TGTGCCAGCAGCCCCGGACAGAGCACAGATACGCAGTATTTT.

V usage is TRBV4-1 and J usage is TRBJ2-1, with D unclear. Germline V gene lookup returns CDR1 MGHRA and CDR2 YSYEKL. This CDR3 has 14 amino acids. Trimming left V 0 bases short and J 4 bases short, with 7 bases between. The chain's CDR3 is CASSQEGYYNEQFF. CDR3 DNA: TGCGCCAGCAGCCAAGAGGGCTATTACAATGAGCAGTTCTTC.

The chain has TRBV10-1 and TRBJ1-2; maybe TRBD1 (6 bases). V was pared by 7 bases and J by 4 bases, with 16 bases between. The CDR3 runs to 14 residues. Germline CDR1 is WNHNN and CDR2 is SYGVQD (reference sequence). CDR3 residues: CASTAGGSFYGYTF. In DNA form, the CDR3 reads TGCGCCAGCACCGCGGGGGGCTCCTTCTATGGCTACACCTTC.

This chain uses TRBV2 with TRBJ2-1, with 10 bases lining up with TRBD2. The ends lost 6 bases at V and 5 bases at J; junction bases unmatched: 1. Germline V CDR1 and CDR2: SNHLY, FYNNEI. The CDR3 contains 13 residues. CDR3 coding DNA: TGTGCCAGCAGAACTAGCGGGAACAATGAGCAGTTCTTC. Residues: CASRTSGNNEQFF.

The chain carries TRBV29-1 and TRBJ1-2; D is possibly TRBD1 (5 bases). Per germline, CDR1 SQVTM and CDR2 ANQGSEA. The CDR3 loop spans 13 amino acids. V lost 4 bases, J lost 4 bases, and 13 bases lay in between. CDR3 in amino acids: CSVVGGGGYGYTF. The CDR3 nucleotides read TGCAGCGTTGTTGGCGGGGGGGGCTATGGCTACACCTTC.

In nucleotides, the CDR3 is TGCGCCAGCAGCCAAGAATTGCTCCATGCGGGGAGTTGGGGTCGGCAAGAGACCCAGTACTTC. Translating gives CASSQELLHAGSWGRQETQYF. This chain joins TRBV4-3 and TRBJ2-5, with D tentatively TRBD2 (6 bases). Trimming pared 0 bases from V and 2 bases from J, leaving 28 bases between. Germline assignment: CDR1 LGHNA and CDR2 YSLEER. The CDR3 extends over 21 amino acids.

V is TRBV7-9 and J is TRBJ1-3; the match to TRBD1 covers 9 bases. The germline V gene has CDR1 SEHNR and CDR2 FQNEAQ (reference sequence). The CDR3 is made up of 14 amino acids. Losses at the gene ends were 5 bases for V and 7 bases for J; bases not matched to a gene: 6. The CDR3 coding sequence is TGTGCCAGCAGCCCCGGGACAGGGCTGAACACCATATATTTT. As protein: CASSPGTGLNTIYF.

Here the CDR3 reads CASSEQQANQPQHF. Here the CDR3 DNA reads TGTGCCAGCAGTGAACAACAGGCAAATCAGCCCCAGCATTTT. The chain combines TRBV6-1 with TRBJ1-5; possibly TRBD1 for D (5 bases). The V end was cut by 2 bases, the J end by 4 bases, with 9 bases between. The CDR3 runs to 14 residues. Germline V lookup: CDR1 MNHNS, CDR2 SASEGT.

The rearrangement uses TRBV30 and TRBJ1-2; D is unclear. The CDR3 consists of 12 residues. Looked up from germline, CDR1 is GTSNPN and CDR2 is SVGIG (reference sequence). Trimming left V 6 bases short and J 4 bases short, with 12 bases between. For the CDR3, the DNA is TGTGCCTGTCAGGCGGTCCTCTATGGCTACACCTTC. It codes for CACQAVLYGYTF.

CDR3 protein: CASSPGDREYGYTF. The CDR3 DNA reads TGTGCCAGCAGCCCCGGGGACAGGGAGTATGGCTACACCTTC. J is TRBJ1-2 and V is TRBV7-8, with 9 bases that match TRBD1. In germline, CDR1 is SGHVS, CDR2 FQNEAQ. Losses at the gene ends were 5 bases for V and 5 bases for J; bases not matched to a gene: 6. The CDR3 runs to 14 residues.

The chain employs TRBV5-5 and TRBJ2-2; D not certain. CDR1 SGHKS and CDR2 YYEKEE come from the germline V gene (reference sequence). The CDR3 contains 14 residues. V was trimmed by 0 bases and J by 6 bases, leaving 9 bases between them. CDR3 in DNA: TGTGCCAGCAGCTTGGGTGGCCTCCCCGGGGAGCTGTTTTTT. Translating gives CASSLGGLPGELFF.

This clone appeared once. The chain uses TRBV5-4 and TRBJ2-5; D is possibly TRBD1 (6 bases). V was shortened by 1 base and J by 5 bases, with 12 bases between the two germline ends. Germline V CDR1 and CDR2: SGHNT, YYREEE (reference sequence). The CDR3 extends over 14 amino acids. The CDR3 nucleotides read TGTGCCAGCAGCTTGATCACAGGGAAGGAGACCCAGTACTTC. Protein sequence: CASSLITGKETQYF.

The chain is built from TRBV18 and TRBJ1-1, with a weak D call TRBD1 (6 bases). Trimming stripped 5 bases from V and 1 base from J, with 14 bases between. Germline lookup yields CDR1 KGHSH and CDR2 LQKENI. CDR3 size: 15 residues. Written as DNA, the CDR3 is TGTGCCAGCTCAAGATCAGGGGTTCGGAACACTGAAGCTTTCTTT. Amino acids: CASSRSGVRNTEAFF.

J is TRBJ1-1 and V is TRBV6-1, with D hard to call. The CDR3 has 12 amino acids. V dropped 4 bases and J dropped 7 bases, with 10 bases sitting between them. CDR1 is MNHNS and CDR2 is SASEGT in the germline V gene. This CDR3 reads CASSGTMSEAFF. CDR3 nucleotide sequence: TGTGCCAGCAGTGGAACGATGAGTGAAGCTTTCTTT.